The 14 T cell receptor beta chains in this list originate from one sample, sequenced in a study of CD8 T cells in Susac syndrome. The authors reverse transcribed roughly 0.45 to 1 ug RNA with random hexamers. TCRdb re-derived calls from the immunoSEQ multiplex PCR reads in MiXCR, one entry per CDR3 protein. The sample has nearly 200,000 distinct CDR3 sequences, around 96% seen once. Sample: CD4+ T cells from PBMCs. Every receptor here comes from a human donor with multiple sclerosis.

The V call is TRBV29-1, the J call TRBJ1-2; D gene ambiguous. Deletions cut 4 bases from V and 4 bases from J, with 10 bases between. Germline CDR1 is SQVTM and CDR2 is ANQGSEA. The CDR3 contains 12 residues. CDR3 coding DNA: TGCAGCGTTGGGGCCCTCTCCTATGGCTACACCTTC. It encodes CSVGALSYGYTF.

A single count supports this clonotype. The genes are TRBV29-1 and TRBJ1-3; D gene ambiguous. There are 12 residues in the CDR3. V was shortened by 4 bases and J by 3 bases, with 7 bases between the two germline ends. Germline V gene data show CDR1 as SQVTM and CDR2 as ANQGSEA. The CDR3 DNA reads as TGCAGCGTTGCGACGAATGGAAACACCATATATTTT. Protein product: CSVATNGNTIYF.

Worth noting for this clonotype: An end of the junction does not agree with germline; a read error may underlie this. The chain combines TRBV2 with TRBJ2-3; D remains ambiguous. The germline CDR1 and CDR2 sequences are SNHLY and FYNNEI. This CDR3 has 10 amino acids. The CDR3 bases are TGTGCCAGCAGTGAAGACTGGGGTAAATTT. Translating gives CASSEDWGKF.

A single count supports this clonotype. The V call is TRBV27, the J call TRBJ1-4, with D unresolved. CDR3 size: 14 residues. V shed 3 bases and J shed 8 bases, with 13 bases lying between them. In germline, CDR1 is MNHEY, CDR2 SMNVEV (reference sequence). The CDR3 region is CASSFFSRAEKLFF. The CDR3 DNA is TGTGCCAGCAGTTTTTTTTCGAGGGCGGAAAAACTGTTTTTT.

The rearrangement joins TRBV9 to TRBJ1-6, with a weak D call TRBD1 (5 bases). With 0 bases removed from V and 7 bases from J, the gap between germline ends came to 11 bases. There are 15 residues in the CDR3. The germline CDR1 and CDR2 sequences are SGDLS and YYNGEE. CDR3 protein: CASSVVGTANSPLHF. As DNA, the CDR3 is TGTGCCAGCAGCGTAGTCGGGACGGCGAATTCACCCCTCCACTTT.

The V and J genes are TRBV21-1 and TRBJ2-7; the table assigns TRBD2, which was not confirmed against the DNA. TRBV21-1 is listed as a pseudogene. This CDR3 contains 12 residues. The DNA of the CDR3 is TGTGCCAGCAGCAAAGGCGGGAGCGAGCAGTACTTC. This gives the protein CASSKGGSEQYF.

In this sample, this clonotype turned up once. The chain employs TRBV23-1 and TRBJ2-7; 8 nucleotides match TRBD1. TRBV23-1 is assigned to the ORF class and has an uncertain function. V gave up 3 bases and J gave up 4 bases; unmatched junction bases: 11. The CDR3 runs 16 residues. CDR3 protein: CASSHLPGQALYEQYF. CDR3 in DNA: TGCGCCAGCAGTCATCTACCGGGACAGGCCCTTTACGAGCAGTACTTC.

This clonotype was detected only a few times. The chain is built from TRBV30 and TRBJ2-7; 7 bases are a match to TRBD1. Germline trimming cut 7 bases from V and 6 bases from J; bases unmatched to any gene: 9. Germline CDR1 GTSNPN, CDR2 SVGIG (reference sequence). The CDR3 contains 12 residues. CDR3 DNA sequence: TGTGCCTTCGACAGGGAAAGGGGCGAGCAGTACTTC. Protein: CAFDRERGEQYF.

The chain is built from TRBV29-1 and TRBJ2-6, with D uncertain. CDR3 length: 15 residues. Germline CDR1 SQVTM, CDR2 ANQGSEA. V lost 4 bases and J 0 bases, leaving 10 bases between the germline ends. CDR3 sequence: CSVGASVSGANVLTF. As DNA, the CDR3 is TGCAGCGTTGGAGCCAGTGTCTCTGGGGCCAACGTCCTGACTTTC.

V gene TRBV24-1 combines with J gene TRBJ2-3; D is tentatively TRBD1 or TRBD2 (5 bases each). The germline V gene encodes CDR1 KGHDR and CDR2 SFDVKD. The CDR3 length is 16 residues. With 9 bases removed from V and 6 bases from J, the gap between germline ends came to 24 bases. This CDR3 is CATGGYSGQGRDTQYF. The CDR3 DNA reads TGTGCCACCGGGGGATATTCAGGGCAGGGAAGGGATACGCAGTATTTT.

DNA for the CDR3: TGTGCCAGCAGCCGGGATATAGGGAATACCTACGAGCAGTACTTC. Its protein is CASSRDIGNTYEQYF. The V gene is TRBV5-4, the J gene TRBJ2-7, with D perhaps TRBD2 (5 bases). V lost 4 bases, J lost 2 bases, and 16 bases lay in between. The length of the CDR3 is 15 residues. Germline CDR1 reads SGHNT; CDR2 reads YYREEE (reference sequence). Variable domain in full (rest from reference TRBV5-4 and TRBJ2-7): ETGVTQSPTHLIKTRGQQVTLRCSSQSGHNTVSWYQQALGQGPQFIFQYYREEENGRGNFPPRFSGLQFPNYSSELNVNALELDDSALYLCASSRDIGNTYEQYFGPGTRLTVT.

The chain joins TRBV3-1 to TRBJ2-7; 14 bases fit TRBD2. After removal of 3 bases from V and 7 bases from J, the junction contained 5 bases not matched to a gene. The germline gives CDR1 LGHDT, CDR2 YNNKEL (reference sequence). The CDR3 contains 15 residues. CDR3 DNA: TGTGCCAGCAGCCAGGGACTAGCGGGGGCCAAGGAGCAGTACTTC. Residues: CASSQGLAGAKEQYF.

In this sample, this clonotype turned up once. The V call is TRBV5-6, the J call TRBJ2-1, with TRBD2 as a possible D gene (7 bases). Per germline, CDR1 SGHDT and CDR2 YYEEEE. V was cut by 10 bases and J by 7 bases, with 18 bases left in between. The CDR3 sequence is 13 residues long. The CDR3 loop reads CAAGTGGRNEQFF. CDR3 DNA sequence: TGTGCCGCGGGGACGGGGGGCCGAAATGAGCAGTTCTTC.

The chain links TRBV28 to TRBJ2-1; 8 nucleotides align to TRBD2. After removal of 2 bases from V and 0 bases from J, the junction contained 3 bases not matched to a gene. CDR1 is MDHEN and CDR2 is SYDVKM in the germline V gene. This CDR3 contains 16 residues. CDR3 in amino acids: CASSLDAGGSYNEQFF. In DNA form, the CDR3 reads TGTGCCAGCAGTTTAGATGCGGGGGGCTCCTACAATGAGCAGTTCTTC.